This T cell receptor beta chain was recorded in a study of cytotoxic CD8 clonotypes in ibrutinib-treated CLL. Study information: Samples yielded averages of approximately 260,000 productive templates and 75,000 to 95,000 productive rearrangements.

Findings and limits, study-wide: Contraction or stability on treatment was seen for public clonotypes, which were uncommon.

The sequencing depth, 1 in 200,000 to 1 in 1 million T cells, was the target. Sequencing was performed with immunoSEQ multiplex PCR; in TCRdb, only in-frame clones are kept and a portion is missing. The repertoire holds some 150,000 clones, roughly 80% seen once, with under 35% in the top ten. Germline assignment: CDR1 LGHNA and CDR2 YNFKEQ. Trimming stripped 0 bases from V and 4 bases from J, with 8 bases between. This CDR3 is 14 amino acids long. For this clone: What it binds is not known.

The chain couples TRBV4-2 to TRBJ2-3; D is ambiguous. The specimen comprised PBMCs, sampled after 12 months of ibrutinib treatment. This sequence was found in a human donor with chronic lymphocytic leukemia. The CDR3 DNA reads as TGTGCCAGCAGCCAAGATGGTTCTGCAGATACGCAGTATTTT. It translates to CASSQDGSADTQYF.